This T cell receptor (beta chain) was identified in a study of T cell responses to AZD1222 COVID-19 vaccine. Only in-frame clones appear in the TCRdb table, and some are missing; sequencing was by immunoSEQ multiplex PCR. The repertoire holds tens of thousands of clones, with around 90% as singletons. In regard to this clone: The antigen is unknown.

This CDR3 spans 14 amino acids. Germline values: CDR1 LGHDT, CDR2 YNNKEL (reference sequence). With 4 bases removed from V and 7 bases from J, the gap between germline ends came to 16 bases. Whole-study results and caveats: Nearly half of the spike-specific TCRs reportedly recognize variant regions that carry no mutations.

This sequence joins TRBV3-1 (or the pseudogene TRBV3-2) and TRBJ1-2; D gene unclear. Sequencing used peripheral blood, obtained 28 days after the second AZD1222 dose. The source is an adult who received the AZD1222 COVID-19 vaccine. CDR3 residues: CASSPGHSGGGYTF. The CDR3 nucleotides are TGTGCCAGCAGCCCCGGGCATTCCGGAGGTGGCTACACCTTC.